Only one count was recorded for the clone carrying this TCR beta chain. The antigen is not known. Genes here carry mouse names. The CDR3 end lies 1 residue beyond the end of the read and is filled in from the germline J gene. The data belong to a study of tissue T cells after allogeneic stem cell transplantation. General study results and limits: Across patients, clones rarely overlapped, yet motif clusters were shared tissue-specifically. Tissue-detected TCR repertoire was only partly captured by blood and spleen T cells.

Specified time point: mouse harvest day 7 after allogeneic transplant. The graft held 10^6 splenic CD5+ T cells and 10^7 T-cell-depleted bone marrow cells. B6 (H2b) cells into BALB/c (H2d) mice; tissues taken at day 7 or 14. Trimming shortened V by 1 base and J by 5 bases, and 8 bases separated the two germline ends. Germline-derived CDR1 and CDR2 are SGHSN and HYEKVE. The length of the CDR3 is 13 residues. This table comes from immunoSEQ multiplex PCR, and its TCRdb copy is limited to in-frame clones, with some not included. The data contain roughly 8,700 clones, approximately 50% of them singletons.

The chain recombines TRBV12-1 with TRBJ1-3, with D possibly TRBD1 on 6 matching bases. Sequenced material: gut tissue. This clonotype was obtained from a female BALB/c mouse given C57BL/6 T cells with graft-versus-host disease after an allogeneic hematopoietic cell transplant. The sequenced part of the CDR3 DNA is TGTGCCAGCTCTCTGGGACAAAGAAATACGCTCTAT. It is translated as CASSLGQRNTLY. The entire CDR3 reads CASSLGQRNTLYF. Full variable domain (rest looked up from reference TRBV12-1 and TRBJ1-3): DSGVVQSPRHIIKEKGGRSVLTCIPISGHSNVVWYQQTLGKELKFLIQHYEKVERDKGFLPSRFSVQQFDDYHSEMNMSALELEDSAMYFCASSLGQRNTLYFGEGSRLIVV.